One sample yielded the 12 T cell receptor beta chains listed below, sequenced in a study of blood T cell repertoires in COVID-19 (dated by TCRdb to the early 2020s). To prepare the library, the immunoSEQ multiplex PCR assay was applied. The clones in this table, taken by TCRdb from immuneACCESS, are in-frame only. Not every clone is retained; where verified, under half of the shortfall comes from an unresolved V gene, and the cause of the rest is unknown. For this sample there are 200,000 to 250,000 clones; under 90% appear just once. The ten top clones hold 4.8% of the sample. Sample: PBMCs or T cells enriched from blood (not recorded which). All receptors come from a woman aged 45-59 years who had been exposed to COVID-19.

This clone occurred a few times. The chain combines TRBV3-1 (or the pseudogene TRBV3-2) with TRBJ2-5; the match to TRBD2 covers 8 bases. The germline V gene encodes CDR1 LGHDT and CDR2 YNNKEL (reference sequence). CDR3 length: 13 residues. The V segment lost 5 bases and the J segment 5 bases; nucleotides outside the gene matches: 4. CDR3 loop: CASSSGLAETQYF. CDR3 in DNA: TGTGCCAGCAGCTCTGGACTAGCCGAGACCCAGTACTTC.

This clone turned up a few times. The V call is TRBV6-5, the J call TRBJ2-3; 8 bases match TRBD2. This CDR3 has 15 residues. Germline CDR1 is MNHEY and CDR2 is SVGAGI. Trimming removed 5 bases from V and 1 base from J; junction bases left unmatched: 5. The CDR3 spells CASSPSTSGTDTQYF. Here the CDR3 DNA reads TGTGCCAGCAGTCCCTCGACTAGCGGCACAGATACGCAGTATTTT.

V is TRBV9 and J is TRBJ1-2; D not resolved. There are 14 residues in the CDR3. V was clipped by 0 bases and J by 13 bases, with 19 bases between them. Germline V lookup: CDR1 SGDLS, CDR2 YYNGEE. The CDR3: CASSVGAPGRGRTF. DNA of the CDR3: TGTGCCAGCAGCGTAGGTGCCCCGGGGAGAGGTCGCACCTTC. The whole variable domain, filled in from reference TRBV9 and TRBJ1-2, reads DSGVTQTPKHLITATGQRVTLRCSPRSGDLSVYWYQQSLDQGLQFLIQYYNGEERAKGNILERFSAQQFPDLHSELNLSSLELGDSALYFCASSVGAPGRGRTFGSGTRLTVV.

The V and J genes are TRBV6-5 and TRBJ1-1; D call uncertain. Germline V gene lookup returns CDR1 MNHEY and CDR2 SVGAGI. V dropped 4 bases and J dropped 8 bases, with 14 bases sitting between them. This CDR3 is 13 amino acids long. The CDR3 DNA is TGTGCCAGCAGTTCCCTCGGGAGCCTAGAAGCTTTCTTT. Protein product: CASSSLGSLEAFF.

The V gene is TRBV19, the J gene TRBJ2-1; maybe TRBD2 (6 bases). CDR3 length: 14 residues. Germline V lookup: CDR1 LNHDA, CDR2 SQIVND (reference sequence). The V end was cut by 3 bases, the J end by 9 bases, with 15 bases between. The CDR3 protein is CASSIPGLRSEQFF. The CDR3 DNA is TGTGCCAGTAGTATCCCGGGACTCAGGAGTGAGCAGTTCTTC.

This clone was found once. The rearrangement links TRBV4-2 to TRBJ1-4; no firm D call. The CDR3 runs 15 residues. With 5 bases removed from V and 5 bases from J, the gap between germline ends came to 15 bases. Germline-derived CDR1 and CDR2 are LGHNA and YNFKEQ. The CDR3 reads CASSTAGPGNEKLFF. The CDR3 DNA sequence: TGTGCCAGCAGCACCGCCGGGCCGGGAAATGAAAAACTGTTTTTT.

The chain links TRBV9 to TRBJ1-3, with D unresolved. Per the germline V gene, CDR1 is SGDLS and CDR2 is YYNGEE. The ends were cut back, 5 bases at V and 0 bases at J, with 6 bases in the middle. This CDR3 region has 13 residues. The CDR3 bases are TGTGCCAGCAGACCTATCTCTGGAAACACCATATATTTT. It codes for CASRPISGNTIYF.

This chain uses TRBV23-1 with TRBJ1-2; 7 nucleotides agree with TRBD1. TRBV23-1 is treated as an ORF (open reading frame) with a function not yet certain. J lost 0 bases, V lost 0 bases, and 10 bases had no gene match. The CDR3 length is 18 residues. For the CDR3, the DNA is TGCGCCAGCAGTCAATCGATTTCGGAACAGGGGCCTAACTATGGCTACACCTTC. Its protein product is CASSQSISEQGPNYGYTF.

The chain is built from TRBV7-9 and TRBJ1-1; 7 bases line up with TRBD1. Germline V gene lookup returns CDR1 SEHNR and CDR2 FQNEAQ (reference sequence). This CDR3 has 15 amino acids. The V segment lost 3 bases and the J segment 5 bases; nucleotides outside the gene matches: 9. CDR3 nucleotide sequence: TGTGCCAGCAGCTTTCCCAGGGGGGTAGGTACTGAAGCTTTCTTT. This gives the protein CASSFPRGVGTEAFF.

The chain couples TRBV12-3 or TRBV12-4 to TRBJ2-1; D uncertain. The CDR3 sequence is 12 residues long. Trimming took 7 bases from V and 1 from J, leaving 5 bases between them. This chain's CDR3 is CASTPSYNEQFF. The CDR3 DNA is TGTGCCAGCACCCCGTCCTACAATGAGCAGTTCTTC.

The chain joins TRBV2 to TRBJ1-1, with D perhaps matching TRBD1 (6 bases). V lost 10 bases to trimming and J lost 5 bases, with 23 bases between them. The CDR3 length is 15 residues. Germline CDR1 reads SNHLY; CDR2 reads FYNNEI. The CDR3 nucleotides are TGTGCCACCGGCCCGGCAGGGAACAGGGCAACTGAAGCTTTCTTT. Protein: CATGPAGNRATEAFF. Based on the CDR3 plus reference TRBV2 and TRBJ1-1, the full variable domain is EPEVTQTPSHQVTQMGQEVILRCVPISNHLYFYWYRQILGQKVEFLVSFYNNEISEKSEIFDDQFSVERPDGSNFTLKIRSTKLEDSAMYFCATGPAGNRATEAFFGQGTRLTVV.

The rearrangement uses TRBV28 and TRBJ2-3; TRBD2 matches at 9 bases. The length of the CDR3 is 15 residues. Germline-derived CDR1 and CDR2 are MDHEN and SYDVKM. The junction had 3 bases not matched to a gene; V was cut back by 3 bases and J by 2 bases. The CDR3, as DNA: TGTGCCAGCAGTTTTCTAGCGGGGCTCACAGATACGCAGTATTTT. Translation: CASSFLAGLTDTQYF.